Following are 32 T cell receptor beta chains from one sample sequenced in a study of blood T cell repertoires in COVID-19. Assay used: immunoSEQ multiplex PCR; TCRdb lists only in-frame clones, some missing. The profile shows about 120,000 clones, roughly four fifths of them singletons. Sequenced input: peripheral blood. The receptors originated from a man aged 45-65 years with acute or convalescent COVID-19.

This chain connects TRBV6-6 to TRBJ1-1; D gene ambiguous. V lost 6 bases and J lost 1, with 9 bases in between. Per the germline V gene, CDR1 is MNHNY and CDR2 is SVGAGI (reference sequence). This CDR3 is built from 13 residues. CDR3 amino acids: CASRGLANTEAFF. The CDR3 nucleotides are TGTGCCAGCAGGGGCCTGGCGAACACTGAAGCTTTCTTT.

The J gene is TRBJ2-7, the V gene TRBV19; a weak D match, TRBD1 (6 bases). Deletions cut 6 bases from V and 2 bases from J, with 17 bases between. The CDR3 covers 15 residues. The germline V gene encodes CDR1 LNHDA and CDR2 SQIVND (reference sequence). The CDR3 sequence is CASSPMTGDAYEQYF. The CDR3 DNA follows: TGTGCCAGTAGCCCGATGACAGGAGATGCCTACGAGCAGTACTTC.

In nucleotides, the CDR3 is TGCGCCAGCAGCGGAGGGACTAGCGGGAGAGATTTGGCAGATACGCAGTATTTT. Its protein product is CASSGGTSGRDLADTQYF. This rearrangement joins TRBV5-1 to TRBJ2-3, with 14 bases identical to TRBD2. From germline, CDR1 is SGHRS and CDR2 YFSETQ. J gave up 4 bases and V 4 bases, and 11 bases lay outside the gene matches. The CDR3 totals 18 residues. Based on the CDR3 plus reference TRBV5-1 and TRBJ2-3, the full variable domain is KAGVTQTPRYLIKTRGQQVTLSCSPISGHRSVSWYQQTPGQGLQFLFEYFSETQRNKGNFPGRFSGRQFSNSRSEMNVSTLELGDSALYLCASSGGTSGRDLADTQYFGPGTRLTVL.

This rearrangement joins TRBV2 to TRBJ1-4; 11 bases agree with TRBD1. The length of the CDR3 is 17 residues. V trimming: 5 bases; J trimming: 2 bases; junction bases outside the gene matches: 7. Germline V CDR1 and CDR2: SNHLY, FYNNEI. The CDR3 is CASSPRTGGPTNEKLFF. CDR3 bases: TGTGCCAGCAGTCCTAGGACAGGGGGCCCTACTAATGAAAAACTGTTTTTT.

The gene calls are TRBV28 and TRBJ1-5, with D uncertain. From germline, CDR1 is MDHEN and CDR2 SYDVKM. V was cut by 1 base and J by 7 bases, with 8 bases left in between. The CDR3 covers 13 residues. CDR3 in DNA: TGTGCCAGCAGTTTATCCGGGATGCAGCCCCAGCATTTT. This translates into CASSLSGMQPQHF.

The chain recombines TRBV5-1 with TRBJ1-4, with D possibly matching TRBD1 (6 bases). The CDR3 is 14 residues long. V was trimmed by 1 base and J by 8 bases, leaving 12 bases between them. The germline gives CDR1 SGHRS, CDR2 YFSETQ. For the CDR3, the DNA is TGCGCCAGCAGCTTGACACAGGGTGGAGAAAAACTGTTTTTT. Protein sequence: CASSLTQGGEKLFF.

This clone was seen only once. This chain uses TRBV5-1 with TRBJ1-5; D might be TRBD1 (5 bases). Germline CDR1 reads SGHRS; CDR2 reads YFSETQ. V shed 0 bases and J shed 9 bases, with 13 bases lying between them. The CDR3 runs to 14 residues. The CDR3 DNA is TGCGCCAGCAGCTTGGCCGGGGGTCAATCGCCCCAGCATTTT. This codes for CASSLAGGQSPQHF.

The chain links TRBV21-1 to TRBJ2-7; the table names TRBD1, a call not compared with the DNA. TRBV21-1 is an annotated pseudogene. CDR3 length: 16 amino acids. The CDR3 nucleotides are TGTGCCAGCAGCAATAAAAGGAGAGACAGTACCAACGAGCAGTACTTC. As protein: CASSNKRRDSTNEQYF.

The genes are TRBV21-1 and TRBJ2-7; the table names TRBD1, a call not compared with the DNA. TRBV21-1 is an annotated pseudogene. This CDR3 comprises 16 residues. CDR3 sequence reads: CASSASWDRSSYEQYF. CDR3 in DNA: TGTGCCAGCAGCGCCTCCTGGGACAGGAGCTCCTACGAGCAGTACTTC.

Remarks on this clone: Other DNA sequences within the sample encode an identical CDR3. The chain couples TRBV4-2 to TRBJ2-5; 8 bases line up with TRBD2. The junction had 4 bases not matched to a gene; V was cut back by 2 bases and J by 2 bases. The germline V gene has CDR1 LGHNA and CDR2 YNFKEQ. The CDR3 is made up of 15 amino acids. The CDR3 is CASSQISGVQETQYF. The CDR3 DNA reads as TGTGCCAGCAGCCAAATTAGCGGGGTACAAGAGACCCAGTACTTC.

This chain links TRBV19 with TRBJ1-5, with D unclear. The CDR3 contains 15 residues. Germline CDR1 and CDR2: LNHDA and SQIVND (reference sequence). V dropped 3 bases and J dropped 5 bases, with 14 bases sitting between them. Written as DNA, the CDR3 is TGTGCCAGTAGTATGCGGCACGGCGGGGATCAGCCCCAGCATTTT. Its translation: CASSMRHGGDQPQHF.

The V and J genes are TRBV27 and TRBJ2-7; 8 bases are a match to TRBD1. CDR1 and CDR2 from the germline V gene are MNHEY and SMNVEV (reference sequence). CDR3 length: 14 residues. Trimming at V came to 5 bases and at J to 3 bases, leaving 6 bases not matched to a gene. The CDR3 loop is CASSVGQGLYEQYF. The CDR3 coding sequence is TGTGCCAGCAGTGTCGGACAGGGCCTCTACGAGCAGTACTTC.

The count of this clone is one. The V and J genes are TRBV27 and TRBJ1-6; D is undetermined. The CDR3 runs to 14 residues. The germline gives CDR1 MNHEY, CDR2 SMNVEV (reference sequence). V was shortened by 8 bases and J by 9 bases, with 17 bases between the two germline ends. The CDR3 sequence: CASSRAAEGSPLHF. In nucleotides, the CDR3 is TGTGCCAGCTCTCGTGCGGCGGAGGGTTCACCCCTCCACTTT.

The rearrangement links TRBV9 to TRBJ2-5; 12 bases agree with TRBD2. Per the germline V gene, CDR1 is SGDLS and CDR2 is YYNGEE. The CDR3 has 15 amino acids. Trimming removed 4 bases from V and 5 bases from J; junction bases left unmatched: 6. The CDR3 DNA follows: TGTGCCAGCAGCCCCCGGACTAGCGGGGTTGAGACCCAGTACTTC. It yields the protein CASSPRTSGVETQYF. Variable domain in full (rest from reference TRBV9 and TRBJ2-5): DSGVTQTPKHLITATGQRVTLRCSPRSGDLSVYWYQQSLDQGLQFLIQYYNGEERAKGNILERFSAQQFPDLHSELNLSSLELGDSALYFCASSPRTSGVETQYFGPGTRLLVL.

The chain recombines TRBV9 with TRBJ1-6, with D maybe TRBD1 (5 bases). The CDR3 is made up of 14 amino acids. CDR1 SGDLS and CDR2 YYNGEE come from the germline V gene. Deletions cut 4 bases from V and 9 bases from J, with 14 bases between. The CDR3 DNA reads TGTGCCAGCAGCCCCTCCAGGGTCCTTTCACCCCTCCACTTT. Translation gives CASSPSRVLSPLHF.

The gene calls are TRBV19 and TRBJ2-6; TRBD1 aligns across 8 bases. V was pared by 5 bases and J by 0 bases, with 9 bases of the junction left unmatched. CDR3 length: 18 amino acids. CDR1 and CDR2 from the germline V gene are LNHDA and SQIVND (reference sequence). DNA for the CDR3: TGTGCCAGTAGTCCCGGACAGGGCCCCTTCTCTGGGGCCAACGTCCTGACTTTC. It encodes CASSPGQGPFSGANVLTF.

The rearrangement links TRBV12-3 or TRBV12-4 to TRBJ1-2; TRBD1 matches at 7 bases. The CDR3 sequence is 12 residues long. J lost 6 bases, V lost 8 bases, and 6 bases had no gene match. The CDR3 protein is CASSRQGDGYTF. The DNA for the CDR3 is TGTGCCAGCTCGCGACAGGGTGATGGCTACACCTTC.

A single count supports this clone. The CDR3 sequence is CASSLVSGGQDTQYF. The CDR3 region has the DNA TGTGCCAGCAGCTTAGTTAGCGGGGGGCAAGATACGCAGTATTTT. This chain links TRBV7-8 with TRBJ2-3, with 10 bases identical to TRBD2. This CDR3 has 15 amino acids. Germline V CDR1 and CDR2: SGHVS, FQNEAQ. J lost 5 bases, V lost 1 base, and 3 bases had no gene match.

The V and J genes are TRBV5-1 and TRBJ2-3, with TRBD2 identical over 8 bases. The CDR3 runs 15 residues. Germline-derived CDR1 and CDR2 are SGHRS and YFSETQ. V dropped 0 bases and J dropped 3; count of bases not matched to a gene: 3. CDR3 sequence: CASSLDQRETDTQYF. CDR3 nucleotides: TGCGCCAGCAGCTTGGACCAGCGGGAGACAGATACGCAGTATTTT.

This clone was recorded many times. The chain employs TRBV2 and TRBJ1-4; 7 positions match TRBD1. The CDR3 covers 18 residues. J lost 4 bases, V lost 4 bases, and 15 bases had no gene match. CDR1 is SNHLY and CDR2 is FYNNEI in the germline V gene. The CDR3 DNA reads TGTGCCAGCAGTGCTCGACAGGGAGATCCCCTGGGTAATGAAAAACTGTTTTTT. The encoded protein is CASSARQGDPLGNEKLFF.

This sequence joins TRBV19 and TRBJ1-5; 9 bases align to TRBD1. Germline V gene data show CDR1 as LNHDA and CDR2 as SQIVND (reference sequence). V dropped 5 bases and J dropped 5; count of bases not matched to a gene: 4. The CDR3 contains 14 residues. Written as DNA, the CDR3 is TGTGCCAGTAGTTGGGGACAGGGCCATCAGCCCCAGCATTTT. This translates into CASSWGQGHQPQHF.

The chain joins TRBV10-2 to TRBJ2-7, with a possible D match to TRBD1 (5 bases). From germline, CDR1 is WSHSY and CDR2 SAAADI. The CDR3 runs 11 residues. Trimming left V 4 bases short and J 5 bases short, with 6 bases between. The CDR3 DNA sequence: TGCGCCAGCAGTGGACAGCACGAGCAGTACTTC. It is translated as CASSGQHEQYF.

V usage is TRBV19 and J usage is TRBJ1-5, with D perhaps matching TRBD1 (6 bases). V was pared by 10 bases and J by 4 bases, with 17 bases between. Germline V lookup: CDR1 LNHDA, CDR2 SQIVND (reference sequence). CDR3 size: 14 residues. Here the CDR3 reads CATMTGPTNQPQHF. The DNA of the CDR3 is TGTGCCACCATGACAGGCCCTACAAATCAGCCCCAGCATTTT.

This chain joins TRBV7-6 and TRBJ1-1; the match to TRBD1 covers 9 bases. Trimming cost V 5 bases and J 4 bases; bases outside gene matches: 8. The CDR3 spans 15 residues. CDR1 is SGHVS and CDR2 is FNYEAQ in the germline V gene. As DNA, the CDR3 is TGTGCCAGCAGCGCAGGACAGGGGCGCTTCACTGAAGCTTTCTTT. Protein product: CASSAGQGRFTEAFF.

The genes are TRBV10-3 and TRBJ2-1; 8 bases are a match to TRBD2. Germline V lookup: CDR1 ENHRY, CDR2 SYGVKD. The CDR3 spans 14 residues. V was pared by 6 bases and J by 8 bases, with 9 bases of the junction left unmatched. CDR3 amino acids: CAIRGGREADEQFF. DNA for the CDR3: TGTGCCATCAGAGGGGGGCGGGAGGCGGATGAGCAGTTCTTC.

The chain combines TRBV6-5 with TRBJ1-5; possibly TRBD1 for D (5 bases). The V and J ends lost 5 bases and 4 bases respectively, with 15 bases between them. Per the germline V gene, CDR1 is MNHEY and CDR2 is SVGAGI. CDR3 length equals 15 residues. The CDR3 loop is CASSMTVALNQPQHF. The CDR3 DNA reads as TGTGCCAGCAGTATGACAGTGGCCCTAAATCAGCCCCAGCATTTT.

The rearrangement uses TRBV2 and TRBJ2-5, with 8 bases aligning to TRBD2. CDR1 is SNHLY, CDR2 FYNNEI, per germline. The V gene end was trimmed by 3 bases and the J gene end by 4 bases; junction bases not matched to a gene: 7. This CDR3 has 15 residues. In DNA, the CDR3 is TGTGCCAGCAGTGAGGACGGGGGGGCCCCAGAGACCCAGTACTTC. Its protein is CASSEDGGAPETQYF. Looking up the rest from reference TRBV2 and TRBJ2-5 gives the full variable domain: EPEVTQTPSHQVTQMGQEVILRCVPISNHLYFYWYRQILGQKVEFLVSFYNNEISEKSEIFDDQFSVERPDGSNFTLKIRSTKLEDSAMYFCASSEDGGAPETQYFGPGTRLLVL.

This clone was recorded once. The chain joins TRBV4-1 to TRBJ1-6, with 7 bases fitting TRBD1. There are 15 residues in the CDR3. The V and J ends lost 0 bases and 7 bases, in that order; junction bases with no gene match: 3. The germline CDR1 and CDR2 sequences are MGHRA and YSYEKL. The CDR3 sequence: CASSQETGLNSPLHF. The CDR3 region has the DNA TGCGCCAGCAGCCAAGAGACAGGGCTGAATTCACCCCTCCACTTT.

The chain employs TRBV29-1 and TRBJ1-1; perhaps TRBD1 as D (5 bases). V lost 4 bases, J lost 0 bases, and 9 bases lay in between. Germline CDR1 SQVTM, CDR2 ANQGSEA. The CDR3 is made up of 13 amino acids. Here the CDR3 reads CSVAPRVNTEAFF. CDR3 DNA: TGCAGCGTTGCGCCCAGGGTGAACACTGAAGCTTTCTTT.

This clone was picked up one time. V gene TRBV19 combines with J gene TRBJ1-1; TRBD1 matches at 8 bases. J was trimmed by 1 base and V by 5 bases; bases with no gene match: 3. Germline V gene data show CDR1 as LNHDA and CDR2 as SQIVND (reference sequence). The CDR3 totals 14 residues. The CDR3 DNA sequence: TGTGCCAGTAGTGCCGGGACAGGGAACACTGAAGCTTTCTTT. It codes for CASSAGTGNTEAFF. The full variable domain, completed using reference TRBV19 and TRBJ1-1, is DGGITQSPKYLFRKEGQNVTLSCEQNLNHDAMYWYRQDPGQGLRLIYYSQIVNDFQKGDIAEGYSVSREKKESFPLTVTSAQKNPTAFYLCASSAGTGNTEAFFGQGTRLTVV.

The chain has TRBV19 and TRBJ2-7; weak D call: TRBD2 (6 bases). Trimming took off 7 bases at V and 4 bases at J, with 14 bases between the two ends. This CDR3 comprises 13 residues. The germline V gene has CDR1 LNHDA and CDR2 SQIVND (reference sequence). The CDR3 DNA reads TGTGCCAGTAAGTCGGGTAGCGGATACGAGCAGTACTTC. This codes for CASKSGSGYEQYF.

The V and J genes are TRBV7-2 and TRBJ1-2; D is possibly TRBD1 (5 bases). The V and J ends lost 0 bases and 5 bases respectively, with 13 bases between them. Per the germline V gene, CDR1 is SGHTA and CDR2 is FQGNSA. This CDR3 is built from 15 residues. The CDR3 nucleotides are TGTGCCAGCAGCTTAGCCGTCGGCGGACATTATGGCTACACCTTC. This sequence encodes CASSLAVGGHYGYTF.